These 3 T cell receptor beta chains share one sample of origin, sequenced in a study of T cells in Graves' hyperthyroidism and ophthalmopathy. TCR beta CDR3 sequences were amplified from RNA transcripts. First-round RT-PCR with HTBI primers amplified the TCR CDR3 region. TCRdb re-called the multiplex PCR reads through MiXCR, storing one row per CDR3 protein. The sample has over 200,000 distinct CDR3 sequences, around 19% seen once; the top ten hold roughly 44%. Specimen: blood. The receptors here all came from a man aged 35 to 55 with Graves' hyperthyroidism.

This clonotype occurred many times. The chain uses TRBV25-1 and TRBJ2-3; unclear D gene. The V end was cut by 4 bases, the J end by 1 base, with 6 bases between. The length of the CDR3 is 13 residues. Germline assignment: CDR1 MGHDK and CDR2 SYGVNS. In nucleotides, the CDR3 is TGTGCCAGCAGTGCATCCGGCACAGATACGCAGTATTTT. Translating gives CASSASGTDTQYF.

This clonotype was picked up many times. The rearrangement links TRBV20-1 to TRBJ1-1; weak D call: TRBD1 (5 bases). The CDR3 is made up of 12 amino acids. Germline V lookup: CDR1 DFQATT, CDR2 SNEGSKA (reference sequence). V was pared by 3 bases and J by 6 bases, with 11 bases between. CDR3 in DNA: TGCAGTGCTAGTAGGGGAACCGCTGAAGCTTTCTTT. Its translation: CSASRGTAEAFF.

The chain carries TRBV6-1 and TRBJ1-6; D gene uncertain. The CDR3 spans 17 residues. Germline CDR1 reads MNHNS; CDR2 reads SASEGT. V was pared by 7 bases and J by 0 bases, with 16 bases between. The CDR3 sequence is CASTKRARSSYNSPLHF. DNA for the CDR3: TGTGCCAGCACCAAACGCGCCCGGAGCTCCTATAATTCACCCCTCCACTTT.